These 15 T cell receptor beta chains were all obtained from the same sample, sequenced in a study of beta chain features in type 1 diabetes. Every isolated RNA sample was fully reverse transcribed, so sequencing captured expressed TCRB transcripts. Profiled with immunoSEQ multiplex PCR; TCRdb holds only in-frame clones, not every one. The repertoire consists of under 250,000 clones, with approximately 10% occurring once and the leading ten covering about 1.2%. The sample comprised central memory CD4+ T cells from blood. These receptors originate from a man aged 18 to 35 in good health.

Only a few counts were recorded for this clone. This chain uses TRBV29-1 with TRBJ1-1; 8 nucleotides align to TRBD1. Trimming took 8 bases from V and 7 from J; bases not matched to a gene: 9. Germline CDR1 reads SQVTM; CDR2 reads ANQGSEA. The CDR3 has 12 amino acids. CDR3: CSTRTGQGEAFF. CDR3 bases: TGCAGCACCCGGACAGGGCAAGGTGAAGCTTTCTTT.

There are a few counts of this clone. A much larger clone is a single base away; this may be a read error. The sample holds other DNA sequences that translate to the same CDR3. The chain has TRBV7-8 and TRBJ2-5; no firm D call. Germline V gives CDR1 SGHVS, CDR2 FQNEAQ. V shed 4 bases and J shed 1 base, with 1 base lying between them. There are 11 residues in the CDR3. CDR3 sequence (DNA): TGTGCCAGCAGCTCCCAAGAGACCCAGTACTTC. Translated: CASSSQETQYF. Combining the CDR3 with reference TRBV7-8 and TRBJ2-5 gives the whole variable domain GAGVSQSPRYKVAKRGQDVALRCDPISGHVSLFWYQQALGQGPEFLTYFQNEAQLDKSGLPSDRFFAERPEGSVSTLKIQRTQQEDSAVYLCASSSQETQYFGPGTRLLVL.

This clone has at least ten counts. The chain uses TRBV7-7 and TRBJ2-5; D is undetermined. Germline CDR1 and CDR2: SSHAT and FNYEAQ (reference sequence). V lost 4 bases, J lost 6 bases, and 15 bases lay in between. The CDR3 length is 14 residues. This CDR3 is CASSSVERSKTQYF. The CDR3 DNA reads as TGTGCCAGCAGCTCGGTTGAGCGTTCAAAGACCCAGTACTTC. The variable domain in full, completed from reference TRBV7-7 and TRBJ2-5, reads GAGVSQSPRYKVTKRGQDVTLRCDPISSHATLYWYQQALGQGPEFLTYFNYEAQPDKSGLPSDRFSAERPEGSISTLTIQRTEQRDSAMYRCASSSVERSKTQYFGPGTRLLVL.

This clone was seen a few times. V is TRBV29-1 and J is TRBJ2-7, with 7 bases fitting TRBD1. After removal of 4 bases from V and 7 bases from J, the junction contained 7 bases not matched to a gene. CDR3 size: 12 residues. Germline CDR1 is SQVTM and CDR2 is ANQGSEA. CDR3 region: CSVASGTAEQYF. CDR3 coding DNA: TGCAGCGTTGCTTCCGGGACAGCAGAGCAGTACTTC.

This clone was picked up a small number of times. The V call is TRBV18, the J call TRBJ2-1; 8 bases are shared with TRBD2. The germline CDR1 and CDR2 sequences are KGHSH and LQKENI. The CDR3 contains 15 residues. Losses at the gene ends were 2 bases for V and 10 bases for J; bases not matched to a gene: 10. CDR3 loop: CASSPGTSSRVEQFF. CDR3 bases: TGTGCCAGCTCACCAGGGACTAGTTCCCGGGTAGAGCAGTTCTTC.

The gene calls are TRBV11-2 and TRBJ2-1; 7 bases match TRBD1. The CDR3 runs to 13 residues. The J segment lost 8 bases and the V segment lost 6 bases, leaving 7 bases of the junction unmatched. The V gene's germline CDR1 is SGHAT and CDR2 FQNNGV. This CDR3 is CASSSTGNYEQFF. The CDR3 nucleotides read TGTGCCAGCAGTTCGACAGGGAATTATGAGCAGTTCTTC.

The chain has TRBV7-9 and TRBJ1-4; 7 bases agree with TRBD1. Germline CDR1 is SEHNR and CDR2 is FQNEAQ (reference sequence). The CDR3 extends over 14 amino acids. The J segment lost 6 bases and the V segment lost 5 bases, leaving 6 bases of the junction unmatched. For the CDR3, the DNA is TGTGCCAGCAGCACAAATACAGGGGATGAAAAACTGTTTTTT. This gives the protein CASSTNTGDEKLFF.

The chain is built from TRBV11-3 and TRBJ2-7, with D possibly TRBD1 on 7 matching bases. The CDR3 length is 14 residues. Germline loops: CDR1 SGHNT, CDR2 YENEEA. Trimming took 5 bases from V and 2 from J, leaving 13 bases between them. CDR3 residues: CASSAQGRPYEQYF. The CDR3 nucleotides read TGTGCCAGCAGCGCACAGGGGAGGCCCTACGAGCAGTACTTC.

Only a few counts were recorded for this clone. The CDR3 is CSATDNQPQHF. CDR3 bases: TGCAGTGCTACGGATAATCAGCCCCAGCATTTT. This chain connects TRBV20-1 to TRBJ1-5; unclear D gene. The germline V gene has CDR1 DFQATT and CDR2 SNEGSKA (reference sequence). The CDR3 spans 11 residues. Trimming removed 4 bases from V and 4 bases from J, with 5 bases in between.

This clone has only a few counts. The J gene is TRBJ2-7, the V gene TRBV30, with 11 bases fitting TRBD1. Germline V gene sequence: CDR1 GTSNPN, CDR2 SVGIG (reference sequence). The V and J ends lost 2 bases and 4 bases, in that order; junction bases with no gene match: 4. CDR3 length equals 14 residues. CDR3: CAWSRGQGVYEQYF. CDR3 bases: TGTGCCTGGAGTAGGGGACAGGGGGTATACGAGCAGTACTTC.

The DNA of the CDR3 is TGTGCCAGCAGGGGCAGGGGCGTTGAAAAACTGTTTTTT. It encodes CASRGRGVEKLFF. This chain connects TRBV6-1 to TRBJ1-4; D may be TRBD1 (6 bases). The germline gives CDR1 MNHNS, CDR2 SASEGT. The V end lost 6 bases, the J end lost 7 bases, and 12 bases lay between the germline ends. The CDR3 covers 13 residues.

CDR3 DNA: TGTGCCAGCCAGGCCGCGTCTTCTGGAAACACCATATATTTT. Encoded protein: CASQAASSGNTIYF. J is TRBJ1-3 and V is TRBV5-5; D uncertain. The V end was cut by 7 bases, the J end by 1 base, with 12 bases between. The CDR3 totals 14 residues. The germline V gene has CDR1 SGHKS and CDR2 YYEKEE (reference sequence).

The chain recombines TRBV29-1 with TRBJ1-4; D is ambiguous. The V end was cut by 2 bases, the J end by 8 bases, with 9 bases between. This CDR3 region has 12 residues. Germline CDR1 reads SQVTM; CDR2 reads ANQGSEA. CDR3: CSVEMPDEKLFF. The CDR3 coding sequence is TGCAGCGTTGAAATGCCCGACGAAAAACTGTTTTTT. Full variable domain (outside the CDR3, taken from reference TRBV29-1 and TRBJ1-4): SAVISQKPSRDICQRGTSLTIQCQVDSQVTMMFWYRQQPGQSLTLIATANQGSEATYESGFVIDKFPISRPNLTFSTLTVSNMSPEDSSIYLCSVEMPDEKLFFGSGTQLSVL.

Only a few counts were recorded for this clone. The genes are TRBV25-1 and TRBJ1-4, with 8 bases lining up with TRBD1. The CDR3 length is 15 residues. Trimming at V came to 2 bases and at J to 5 bases, leaving 4 bases not matched to a gene. Germline CDR1 and CDR2: MGHDK and SYGVNS. The CDR3 sequence: CASSEPGQANEKLFF. CDR3 bases: TGTGCCAGCAGTGAACCGGGACAGGCAAATGAAAAACTGTTTTTT.

This clone was observed many times. J is TRBJ2-1 and V is TRBV10-3; D gene ambiguous. This CDR3 spans 15 amino acids. Trimming took 0 bases from V and 1 from J, leaving 7 bases between them. The germline gives CDR1 ENHRY, CDR2 SYGVKD. CDR3 protein: CAISESELSYNEQFF. In nucleotides, the CDR3 is TGTGCCATCAGTGAGTCTGAGCTTTCCTACAATGAGCAGTTCTTC.